Detailed here is one T cell receptor beta chain. Its antigen is unknown. The sample originates from a study of T-cell memory formation after mild COVID-19. Study-level background: TCR clusters largely stayed donor specific.

The germline V gene encodes CDR1 SGHTA and CDR2 FQGNSA. J was trimmed by 4 bases and V by 2 bases; bases with no gene match: 12. This CDR3 contains 17 residues. Points from the study as a whole: Clones that contracted from day 15 to 85 had balanced CD4/CD8; later expanders were CD4+ biased.

TCRdb re-called the 5' RACE reads through MiXCR, storing one row per CDR3 protein. The top ten hold 9.5% to 15% of the sample, which has 450,000 or so distinct CDR3 sequences, roughly 25% seen once. The TCR sequence derives from an adult woman who had mild COVID-19 (a few samples of this study predate the infection). Cell type and time point are not known. The sample was PBMCs or a T cell subset sorted from them (not recorded which). This chain connects TRBV7-2 to TRBJ2-5; 8 nucleotides align to TRBD2. CDR3 sequence (DNA): TGTGCCAGCAGCTTACCGTCGGGGGGACTAGGGAGAGAGACCCAGTACTTC. Translation: CASSLPSGGLGRETQYF.